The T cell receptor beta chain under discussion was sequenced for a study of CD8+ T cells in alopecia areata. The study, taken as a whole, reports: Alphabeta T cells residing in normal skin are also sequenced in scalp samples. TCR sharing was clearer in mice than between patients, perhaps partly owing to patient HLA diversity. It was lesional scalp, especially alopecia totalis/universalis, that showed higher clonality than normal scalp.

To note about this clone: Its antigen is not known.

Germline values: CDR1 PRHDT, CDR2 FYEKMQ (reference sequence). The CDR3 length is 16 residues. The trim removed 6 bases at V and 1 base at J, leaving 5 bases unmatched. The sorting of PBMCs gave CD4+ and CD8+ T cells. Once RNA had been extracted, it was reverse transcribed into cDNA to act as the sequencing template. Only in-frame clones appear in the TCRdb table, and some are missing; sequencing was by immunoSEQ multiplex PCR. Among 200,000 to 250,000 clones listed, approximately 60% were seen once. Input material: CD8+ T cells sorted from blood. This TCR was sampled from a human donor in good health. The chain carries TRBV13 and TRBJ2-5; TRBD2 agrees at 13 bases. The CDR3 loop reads CASSERLAGGQETQYF. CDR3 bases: TGTGCCAGCAGTGAACGACTAGCGGGGGGCCAAGAGACCCAGTACTTC.